These 10 T cell receptor beta chains share one sample of origin, sequenced in a study of T cells after yellow fever vaccination. TCRdb re-called the 5' RACE reads through MiXCR, storing one row per CDR3 protein. The sample shows around 300,000 distinct CDR3 sequences, over 10% of them seen only once. Sequencing was performed on CD4+ T cells sorted from PBMCs, taken 45 days after the yellow fever booster vaccination. The receptors derive from a man aged 25-45 years who received the YFV17D yellow fever vaccine.

The rearrangement uses TRBV10-3 and TRBJ2-7; 9 bases are shared with TRBD2. CDR3 length: 12 amino acids. The germline CDR1 and CDR2 sequences are ENHRY and SYGVKD. V dropped 8 bases and J dropped 5; count of bases not matched to a gene: 4. CDR3 loop: CAIGTSLDEQYF. The CDR3 DNA is TGTGCCATCGGGACTAGCTTGGACGAGCAGTACTTC.

The CDR3 region is CASSRSGTSVTGELFF. The DNA of the CDR3 is TGCGCCAGCAGCCGATCCGGGACTAGCGTCACCGGGGAGCTGTTTTTT. The chain joins TRBV5-1 to TRBJ2-2; the match to TRBD2 covers 10 bases. J lost 4 bases, V lost 4 bases, and 7 bases had no gene match. This CDR3 comprises 16 residues. Germline assignment: CDR1 SGHRS and CDR2 YFSETQ. The full variable domain, completed using reference TRBV5-1 and TRBJ2-2, is KAGVTQTPRYLIKTRGQQVTLSCSPISGHRSVSWYQQTPGQGLQFLFEYFSETQRNKGNFPGRFSGRQFSNSRSEMNVSTLELGDSALYLCASSRSGTSVTGELFFGEGSRLTVL.

This clonotype has just a few counts. This chain connects TRBV10-2 to TRBJ2-3; the match to TRBD1 covers 9 bases. From germline, CDR1 is WSHSY and CDR2 SAAADI. The CDR3 has 15 residues. V shed 4 bases, J shed 5 bases, and the junction held 7 bases outside the gene matches. CDR3 sequence: CASSVGQGAGDTQYF. The CDR3 nucleotides read TGCGCCAGCAGTGTGGGACAGGGAGCGGGAGATACGCAGTATTTT.

The V and J genes are TRBV5-1 and TRBJ1-1; no definite D call. The CDR3 extends over 14 amino acids. The ends were cut back, 0 bases at V and 2 bases at J, with 8 bases in the middle. The germline gives CDR1 SGHRS, CDR2 YFSETQ. CDR3 protein: CASSLDRLNTEAFF. The CDR3, as DNA: TGCGCCAGCAGCTTGGACCGGCTTAACACTGAAGCTTTCTTT.

This clonotype appeared many times. The chain uses TRBV7-2 and TRBJ2-5; D ambiguous. The CDR3 has 11 residues. The germline CDR1 and CDR2 sequences are SGHTA and FQGNSA. The V end was cut by 2 bases, the J end by 5 bases, with 3 bases between. CDR3 sequence: CASSLTETQYF. In DNA, the CDR3 is TGTGCCAGCAGCTTAACGGAGACCCAGTACTTC.

The rearrangement uses TRBV20-1 and TRBJ2-4; 10 nucleotides match TRBD1. With 6 bases clipped from V and 9 bases from J, the junction kept 8 bases outside the gene matches. CDR3 length: 13 amino acids. Germline CDR1 is DFQATT and CDR2 is SNEGSKA (reference sequence). In nucleotides, the CDR3 is TGCAGTGCCCGAGACAGGGGGCCCAGCATTCAGTACTTC. Its translation: CSARDRGPSIQYF.

The chain links TRBV5-1 to TRBJ2-3; TRBD1 matches 7 bases. The CDR3 is 15 amino acids. Trimming removed 4 bases from V and 0 bases from J; junction bases left unmatched: 5. The germline V gene has CDR1 SGHRS and CDR2 YFSETQ. CDR3 sequence (DNA): TGCGCCAGCAGCACAGGGGCAACTAGCACAGATACGCAGTATTTT. Encoded protein: CASSTGATSTDTQYF. The full variable domain, in which reference TRBV5-1 and TRBJ2-3 provide the parts outside the CDR3, is KAGVTQTPRYLIKTRGQQVTLSCSPISGHRSVSWYQQTPGQGLQFLFEYFSETQRNKGNFPGRFSGRQFSNSRSEMNVSTLELGDSALYLCASSTGATSTDTQYFGPGTRLTVL.

V usage is TRBV5-1 and J usage is TRBJ2-1, with D maybe TRBD1 (5 bases). Trimming took off 0 bases at V and 6 bases at J, with 13 bases between the two ends. In germline, CDR1 is SGHRS, CDR2 YFSETQ. The CDR3 spans 15 residues. CDR3 loop: CASSLGTLQANEQFF. For the CDR3, the DNA is TGCGCCAGCAGCTTGGGTACATTACAGGCCAATGAGCAGTTCTTC.

This clonotype was seen only a few times. The chain couples TRBV2 to TRBJ2-7; D is unresolved. Germline CDR1 and CDR2: SNHLY and FYNNEI. The CDR3 sequence is 10 residues long. Deletions cut 5 bases from V and 3 bases from J, with 2 bases between. The CDR3 DNA is TGTGCCAGCAGTATCTACGAGCAGTACTTC. Protein sequence: CASSIYEQYF.

This clonotype was observed a handful of times. This chain connects TRBV12-3 or TRBV12-4 to TRBJ2-7, with 8 positions matching TRBD1. This CDR3 region has 16 residues. The junction had 14 bases not matched to a gene; V was cut back by 4 bases and J by 6 bases. CDR3: CASSSPLTGEVSEQYF. CDR3 DNA: TGTGCCAGCAGTTCCCCCCTGACAGGGGAGGTAAGCGAGCAGTACTTC.